These 23 T cell receptor beta chains originate from one sample sequenced in a study of blood T cell repertoires in COVID-19. Some clones are missing from TCRdb's copy, which holds only in-frame ones; the method was immunoSEQ multiplex PCR. This table holds 250,000 to 300,000 clones, 80% to 90% found once. Sequencing was performed on peripheral blood. The receptors here all came from a woman in her 70s with COVID-19, enrolled during active disease.

CDR3 residues: CASSQVVASGSSYEQYF. In DNA, the CDR3 is TGTGCCAGCAGCCAAGTCGTCGCTAGCGGGAGCTCCTACGAGCAGTACTTC. The V gene is TRBV14, the J gene TRBJ2-7, with 10 bases aligning to TRBD2. J lost 0 bases, V lost 1 base, and 6 bases had no gene match. The CDR3 is made up of 17 amino acids. Germline V gene sequence: CDR1 SGHDN, CDR2 FVKESK. Full variable domain (remainder filled in from reference TRBV14 and TRBJ2-7): EAGVTQFPSHSVIEKGQTVTLRCDPISGHDNLYWYRRVMGKEIKFLLHFVKESKQDESGMPNNRFLAERTGGTYSTLKVQPAELEDSGVYFCASSQVVASGSSYEQYFGPGTRLTVT.

The genes are TRBV5-4 and TRBJ2-5; TRBD2 matches 7 bases. J was trimmed by 1 base and V by 1 base; bases with no gene match: 4. This CDR3 spans 15 amino acids. Germline values: CDR1 SGHNT, CDR2 YYREEE (reference sequence). For the CDR3, the DNA is TGTGCCAGCAGCTTGTCGCTAGCGGCCCAAGAGACCCAGTACTTC. The encoded protein is CASSLSLAAQETQYF.

This chain uses TRBV9 with TRBJ1-6; 7 positions match TRBD1. The CDR3 spans 16 residues. From germline, CDR1 is SGDLS and CDR2 YYNGEE. V lost 3 bases and J lost 7; bases outside the gene matches: 10. The CDR3 spells CASSAGFGQVNSPLHF. The CDR3 bases are TGTGCCAGCAGCGCCGGGTTCGGACAGGTGAATTCACCCCTCCACTTT.

This chain uses TRBV19 with TRBJ1-4; D is undetermined. Looked up from germline, CDR1 is LNHDA and CDR2 is SQIVND (reference sequence). The CDR3 extends over 13 amino acids. Trimming shortened V by 4 bases and J by 7 bases, and 10 bases separated the two germline ends. CDR3 sequence reads: CASSKNSGEKLFF. The DNA for the CDR3 is TGTGCCAGTAGTAAAAACAGCGGTGAAAAACTGTTTTTT.

The chain employs TRBV14 and TRBJ2-7; a weak D match, TRBD1 (6 bases). Germline CDR1 reads SGHDN; CDR2 reads FVKESK. V gave up 4 bases and J gave up 3 bases, with 10 bases separating them. The CDR3 is 13 residues long. The CDR3 DNA reads TGTGCCAGCAGCCCCGGGACACTCTACGAGCAGTACTTC. Amino acids: CASSPGTLYEQYF.

J is TRBJ1-4 and V is TRBV3-1 (or the pseudogene TRBV3-2); D is undetermined. Germline V gives CDR1 LGHDT, CDR2 YNNKEL (reference sequence). The CDR3 has 15 amino acids. Trimming cost V 3 bases and J 2 bases, with 10 bases left between them. The CDR3 DNA reads as TGTGCCAGCAGCCACGGAGGGCCCACTAATGAAAAACTGTTTTTT. Amino acid sequence: CASSHGGPTNEKLFF.

The chain combines TRBV9 with TRBJ2-5, with D possibly matching TRBD2 (6 bases). The V end lost 0 bases, the J end lost 4 bases, and 13 bases lay between the germline ends. The CDR3 runs to 15 residues. Germline V CDR1 and CDR2: SGDLS, YYNGEE. The CDR3 sequence: CASSVALGGGETQYF. DNA for the CDR3: TGTGCCAGCAGCGTAGCTCTCGGGGGAGGAGAGACCCAGTACTTC.

The chain is built from TRBV24-1 and TRBJ1-5, with D possibly being TRBD1 (5 bases). The CDR3 runs 15 residues. V lost 9 bases, J lost 0 bases, and 14 bases lay in between. CDR1 KGHDR and CDR2 SFDVKD come from the germline V gene. The CDR3 DNA reads TGTGCCACCGGGCAGGGACTGTATAGCAATCAGCCCCAGCATTTT. It translates to CATGQGLYSNQPQHF.

The DNA for the CDR3 is TGTGCCAGCAGCCAAGGACAGCTGCCGGGTGCCCTCCACTTT. It yields the protein CASSQGQLPGALHF. The chain is built from TRBV6-5 and TRBJ1-6; D perhaps matches TRBD1 (6 bases). CDR1 is MNHEY and CDR2 is SVGAGI in the germline V gene. The V and J ends lost 6 bases and 14 bases respectively, with 20 bases between them. The CDR3 sequence is 14 residues long.

This clone was counted a few times. The chain carries TRBV10-3 and TRBJ1-2; D remains unclear. With 5 bases removed from V and 2 bases from J, the gap between germline ends came to 9 bases. This CDR3 is built from 13 residues. CDR1 and CDR2 from the germline V gene are ENHRY and SYGVKD. This chain's CDR3 is CAISYDKNYGYTF. The CDR3, as DNA: TGTGCCATCAGTTACGACAAGAACTATGGCTACACCTTC.

The V gene is TRBV6-6, the J gene TRBJ2-2; D gene ambiguous. Deletions cut 2 bases from V and 6 bases from J, with 7 bases between. This CDR3 is 13 amino acids long. Per germline, CDR1 MNHNY and CDR2 SVGAGI (reference sequence). This chain's CDR3 is CASSYREAGELFF. Here the CDR3 DNA reads TGTGCCAGCAGTTACCGCGAAGCCGGGGAGCTGTTTTTT.

V and J are TRBV6-5 and TRBJ2-1; TRBD2 aligns across 11 bases. This CDR3 is built from 15 residues. CDR1 and CDR2 from the germline V gene are MNHEY and SVGAGI. Trimming at V came to 6 bases and at J to 4 bases, leaving 5 bases not matched to a gene. DNA for the CDR3: TGTGCCAGCAGCCGGGGACTAGCGGATTACAATGAGCAGTTCTTC. It yields the protein CASSRGLADYNEQFF.

The V gene is TRBV11-3, the J gene TRBJ1-2; possible D gene TRBD1, 6 bases. Trimming cost V 5 bases and J 7 bases, with 14 bases left between them. The CDR3 extends over 13 amino acids. Germline V gene sequence: CDR1 SGHNT, CDR2 YENEEA. CDR3: CASSGTRSGGYTF. Written as DNA, the CDR3 is TGTGCCAGCAGCGGGACACGGTCTGGTGGCTACACCTTC.

The chain uses TRBV5-4 and TRBJ2-3, with D hard to call. V dropped 1 base and J dropped 0 bases, with 9 bases sitting between them. CDR3 length: 15 amino acids. Per germline, CDR1 SGHNT and CDR2 YYREEE (reference sequence). In DNA, the CDR3 is TGTGCCAGCAGCTTGAGCTTTTTTAGCACAGATACGCAGTATTTT. Translated: CASSLSFFSTDTQYF. The full variable domain, with the rest looked up from reference TRBV5-4 and TRBJ2-3, is ETGVTQSPTHLIKTRGQQVTLRCSSQSGHNTVSWYQQALGQGPQFIFQYYREEENGRGNFPPRFSGLQFPNYSSELNVNALELDDSALYLCASSLSFFSTDTQYFGPGTRLTVL.

The V call is TRBV2, the J call TRBJ1-5; 9 bases agree with TRBD1. The ends lost 4 bases at V and 5 bases at J; junction bases unmatched: 3. This CDR3 spans 14 amino acids. Per the germline V gene, CDR1 is SNHLY and CDR2 is FYNNEI. The CDR3 reads CASSGGQGYQPQHF. The CDR3 DNA reads TGTGCCAGCAGTGGGGGACAGGGATATCAGCCCCAGCATTTT. The full variable domain, rest sourced from reference TRBV2 and TRBJ1-5, is EPEVTQTPSHQVTQMGQEVILRCVPISNHLYFYWYRQILGQKVEFLVSFYNNEISEKSEIFDDQFSVERPDGSNFTLKIRSTKLEDSAMYFCASSGGQGYQPQHFGDGTRLSIL.

The chain links TRBV7-9 to TRBJ1-5, with TRBD1 identical over 8 bases. The CDR3 is 18 amino acids. Germline trimming cut 1 base from V and 6 bases from J; bases unmatched to any gene: 14. Germline V gene data show CDR1 as SEHNR and CDR2 as FQNEAQ (reference sequence). The DNA of the CDR3 is TGTGCCAGCAGCTTAGAGGGAGGGAGCAGGGGGCTGTCTCAGCCCCAGCATTTT. Translation: CASSLEGGSRGLSQPQHF.

The chain combines TRBV29-1 with TRBJ1-1; tentative D call: TRBD1 (6 bases). The CDR3 sequence is 14 residues long. Trimming cost V 7 bases and J 3 bases, with 18 bases left between them. The germline V gene encodes CDR1 SQVTM and CDR2 ANQGSEA. As DNA, the CDR3 is TGCAGCGCCGAGGGGGGGTTTTGGGACACTGAAGCTTTCTTT. This encodes CSAEGGFWDTEAFF.

This clone was observed a single time. The V call is TRBV7-9, the J call TRBJ1-1; D ambiguous. This CDR3 contains 13 residues. Germline V gives CDR1 SEHNR, CDR2 FQNEAQ (reference sequence). Trimming removed 4 bases from V and 6 bases from J, with 12 bases in between. Here the CDR3 reads CASSSPTRAEAFF. CDR3 DNA: TGTGCCAGCAGCTCCCCGACGAGGGCTGAAGCTTTCTTT.

CDR3 protein: CASSVTSLGSAQFF. CDR3 nucleotide sequence: TGTGCCAGCAGCGTAACTAGCCTCGGGTCTGCGCAGTTCTTC. This chain uses TRBV9 with TRBJ2-1, with TRBD2 as a possible D gene (6 bases). V was pared by 1 base and J by 12 bases, with 17 bases between. From germline, CDR1 is SGDLS and CDR2 YYNGEE. CDR3 length equals 14 residues.

J is TRBJ1-3 and V is TRBV5-5; TRBD1 is a possible D gene (6 bases). Germline-derived CDR1 and CDR2 are SGHKS and YYEKEE (reference sequence). The CDR3 covers 14 residues. The germline V and J ends were trimmed by 4 bases and 0 bases, with 8 bases remaining between them. This CDR3 reads CASSRQDSGNTIYF. CDR3 coding DNA: TGTGCCAGCAGCCGACAGGACTCTGGAAACACCATATATTTT.

V usage is TRBV28 and J usage is TRBJ2-1; D ambiguous. Trimming left V 1 base short and J 6 bases short, with 22 bases between. The CDR3 runs 18 residues. The germline V gene encodes CDR1 MDHEN and CDR2 SYDVKM. The CDR3 loop reads CASSLYYPPMRPSNEQFF. CDR3 DNA sequence: TGTGCCAGCAGTTTATATTACCCACCGATGAGGCCTTCCAATGAGCAGTTCTTC.

The J gene is TRBJ2-1, the V gene TRBV7-9; no firm D call. V lost 5 bases and J 0 bases, leaving 14 bases between the germline ends. Looked up from germline, CDR1 is SEHNR and CDR2 is FQNEAQ (reference sequence). The CDR3 runs to 16 residues. CDR3 DNA sequence: TGTGCCAGCAGCCGCCCTTGGGCTCGCTCCTACAATGAGCAGTTCTTC. Translating gives CASSRPWARSYNEQFF.

V usage is TRBV19 and J usage is TRBJ1-1, with TRBD1 matching over 10 bases. CDR3 length: 14 amino acids. The junction had 4 bases not matched to a gene; V was cut back by 5 bases and J by 4 bases. Germline-derived CDR1 and CDR2 are LNHDA and SQIVND (reference sequence). The CDR3 nucleotides read TGTGCCAGTAGTCCGGGACAGGGGATCACTGAAGCTTTCTTT. As protein: CASSPGQGITEAFF.